This is a list of T cell receptor beta chains from one sample in a study of T-cell memory formation after mild COVID-19. TCRdb re-derived calls from the 5' RACE reads in MiXCR, one entry per CDR3 protein. This sample has about 110,000 distinct CDR3 sequences, with approximately 15% found just once. The source material was PBMCs or a T cell subset sorted from them (not recorded which). The receptors were sampled from a young man who had mild COVID-19 (a few samples of this study predate the infection). Cell type and time point are not known. Each CDR3 is given with its conserved first and last residue. D genes are given only for firm matches. Part of the rows lack a size; the others show once, few, many or a class for expanded clones.

j_gene,d_gene,v_gene,abundance,CDR3nt,CDR3aa
TRBJ2-1,TRBD2,TRBV11-1,few,TGTGCCAGCAGCTCCAGCCTCCAGCGGGAGGAGCAGTTCTTC,CASSSSLQREEQFF
TRBJ1-2,NA,TRBV4-1,NA,TGCGCCAGCAGATCTGAGGAGGACTCTAACTATGGCTACACCTTC,CASRSEEDSNYGYTF
TRBJ1-2,TRBD1,TRBV7-8,NA,TGTGCCAGCAGCGCGCCGGGACAGGGGGCCTTCGGCTACACCTTC,CASSAPGQGAFGYTF
TRBJ2-3,TRBD2,TRBV6-6,NA,TGTGCCAGCAGTGCACTAGCGGGGGCCCCAGATACGCAGTATTTT,CASSALAGAPDTQYF
TRBJ2-1,TRBD2,TRBV5-4,NA,TGTGCCAGCAGCTTGAGCGGGGTGTCCTACAATGAGCAGTTCTTC,CASSLSGVSYNEQFF
TRBJ2-7,NA,TRBV7-3,NA,TGTGCCAGCAGCCAGGACGGTTCCTACGAGCAGTACTTC,CASSQDGSYEQYF
TRBJ2-7,NA,TRBV24-1,NA,TGTGCCACCAGTGATTTGGTGGTCCCCACTCACGAGCAGTACTTC,CATSDLVVPTHEQYF
TRBJ2-1,TRBD2,TRBV12-3/TRBV12-4,NA,TGTGCCAGCAGTACCGGGACTAGCGGGGCCTACAATGAGCAGTTCTTC,CASSTGTSGAYNEQFF
TRBJ2-5,NA,TRBV4-1,few,TGCGCCAGCAGCCAAGTCATGGTCGAGACCCAGTACTTC,CASSQVMVETQYF
TRBJ1-5,NA,TRBV7-6,few,TGTGCCAGCAGCGAAGGGGGGGGCGGACAGCCCCAGCATTTT,CASSEGGGGQPQHF
TRBJ2-5,TRBD2,TRBV4-2,many,TGTGCCAGCAGCCAAGAACTAGCGGGGGGAGTTGAAGAGACCCAGTACTTC,CASSQELAGGVEETQYF
TRBJ1-2,NA,TRBV5-5,NA,TGTGCCAGCAGCTTGTCAGGAACAATCTATGGCTACACCTTC,CASSLSGTIYGYTF
TRBJ2-3,NA,TRBV2,NA,TGTGCCAGTTTAGATTACACAGATACGCAGTATTTT,CASLDYTDTQYF
TRBJ1-1,NA,TRBV5-1,NA,TGCGCCAGCAGCTACCTAAGGGACACTGAAGCTTTCTTT,CASSYLRDTEAFF
TRBJ2-1,TRBD2,TRBV6-5,NA,TGTGCCAGCAGTTACGCCGGGACTAGAAATGAGCAGTTCTTC,CASSYAGTRNEQFF
TRBJ1-6,NA,TRBV13,NA,TGTGCCAGCAGCTCCACCACGAACAAACACAGCTCCAATTCACCCCTCCACTTT,CASSSTTNKHSSNSPLHF
TRBJ1-2,TRBD1,TRBV7-9,NA,TGTGCCAGCAGCAGGGACAGGGCGGGTAGTTTTGGCTACACCTTC,CASSRDRAGSFGYTF
TRBJ2-1,NA,TRBV7-2,few,TGTGCCAGTCTGCAAGACAGGTATCATCAAGGGCAGTTCTTC,CASLQDRYHQGQFF
TRBJ2-7,TRBD1,TRBV27,few,TGTGCCAGCAGTTTAATTGGGACAGCGGCGTACGAGCAGTACTTC,CASSLIGTAAYEQYF
TRBJ2-3,NA,TRBV7-9,few,TGTGCCAGCAGGTCCGCGGCAAGACTGGGAGATACGCAGTATTTT,CASRSAARLGDTQYF
TRBJ2-1,NA,TRBV10-3,few,TGTGCCATCAGTGAGGACCATAATGAGCAGTTCTTC,CAISEDHNEQFF